Described below is a single T cell receptor (beta chain) sequence and its context. This clone was counted a few times. Its recognized antigen is unknown. No base quality information exists; no much larger clone differs at one position. This record comes from a study of beta chain features in type 1 diabetes listed by TCRdb under 2018. Turning to the overall study: Patients and healthy donors did not differ in mean age, gender distribution, total cell number or subset yield. A total of some 100,000,000 sorted cells were examined across all samples, and a strong correlation was observed between cell number per subset and RNA yield. In the study, TCRB repertoires of sorted circulating CD4+ T cell subsets from recently diagnosed type 1 diabetes patients were compared with those of matched healthy donors. Regulatory and stem cell-like memory subsets were obtained from only 8 patients and roughly eight healthy donors, while naive and central memory subsets were obtained from all 28 donors. Study-level results and caveats: In all four CD4+ subsets, TCRB CDR3 length was moderately but significantly shorter in type 1 diabetes patients. At VDJ recombination sites, patients with type 1 diabetes made fewer insertions and deleted more nucleotides, a pattern implying thymic rearrangement abnormalities. PCR might favor shorter templates, but patient and control samples were amplified and corrected together, so any skew would affect both groups equally. Because small numbers of individuals were included in the HLA sub-analyses, any influence of HLA type on TCRB rearrangement was left unresolved. Sequencing cDNA rather than genomic DNA could over-represent highly expressing activated cells, although activation and CD3 levels did not differ between groups. The naive, central memory and regulatory TCRB repertoires appeared to resemble one another more closely among patients than among healthy donors.

Each donor gave one peripheral blood draw, averaging around 120 mL, which was collected into heparinised tubes. Using a panel that included CD45RO, CCR7, CD25, CD127, CD95 and CD27, naive, central memory, regulatory and stem cell-like memory CD4+ T cells were sorted on a BD FACSAria II. Every sorted population had a purity above 98%. PBMCs were isolated immediately by Lymphoprep density gradient centrifugation and stained directly without culture. To minimize batch effects, samples were stained and sorted in pairs, one healthy donor with one patient per experiment. V gives up 0 bases and J gives up 2 bases, and the segment between their germline ends measures 9 bases. From the cysteine through the phenylalanine, the CDR3 covers 14 amino acids. Left in the record is the CDR3 DNA by itself, 42 bases read in frame from the first base. In the germline V gene, CDR1 corresponds to SGDLS and CDR2 to YYNGEE.

The High Capacity cDNA Reverse Transcription Kit was used to reverse transcribe all of the isolated RNA, meaning that expressed TCRB transcripts were what got sequenced. Naive, central memory and regulatory T cell samples underwent deep immunoSEQ sequencing, averaging roughly 3.3 million total reads per sample. Sorted cells were lysed in RLT buffer, and RNA was extracted using DNase-treated RNeasy Micro or Mini kits according to cell number. Each cell subset was processed on its own to prevent cross-contamination, while patient and healthy donor samples were processed together. The immunoSEQ multiplex PCR was used to amplify TCRB sequences from cDNA, yielding 87-bp fragments that span the CDR3 region. Amplicons were sequenced on the Illumina HiSeq platform. The authors' pipeline ran thus. PCR bias was corrected computationally using synthetic template baselines, and reads within Hamming distance 2 were collapsed, with unmergeable singletons discarded. Reads were aligned against IMGT to assign V, D and J genes, CDR3 length and insertions or deletions at six rearrangement sites. Within each subset, clonotype counts were normalized to sorted cell number, after which true diversity and Gini coefficients were computed with the tcR R package. Repertoire sharing was quantified using the overlap coefficient calculated on TCRB nucleotide sequences. As a proxy for the pre-selection repertoire, out-of-frame TCRB sequences from naive cells were analyzed. The table was pulled from immuneACCESS by TCRdb, which kept in-frame rearrangements only. Such tables lose some clones; where checked, under half of the loss comes from unresolved V genes, and the rest has no known cause. That table is the source of V, J and clone size, and D and trimming were worked out from the DNA. In all, the sample holds roughly 250,000 clones, and 68% of those were seen once. The ten most abundant clones make up approximately 0.053% of the sample.

The sample was naive CD4+ T cells from blood. The label giving this sample's cell subset or site can be read as: true naive CD4+ T cells. Here the chain combines TRBV9 and TRBJ2-7; TRBD1 is a weak D gene call, 5 bases matching. The clonotype originates from a man younger than 40 in good health. Here is the DNA: TGTGCCAGCAGCGTAGATGACAGAACCTACGAGCAGTACTTC. It encodes CASSVDDRTYEQYF.